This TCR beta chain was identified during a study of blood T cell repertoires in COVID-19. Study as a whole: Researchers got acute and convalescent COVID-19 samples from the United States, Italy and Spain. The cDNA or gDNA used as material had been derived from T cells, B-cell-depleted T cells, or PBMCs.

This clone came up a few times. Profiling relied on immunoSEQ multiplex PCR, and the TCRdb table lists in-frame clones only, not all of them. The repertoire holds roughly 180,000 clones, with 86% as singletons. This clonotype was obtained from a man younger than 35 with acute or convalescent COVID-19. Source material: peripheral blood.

CDR3 sequence reads: CASSSIRTGHYNEQFF. In DNA, the CDR3 is TGTGCCAGCAGCTCTATAAGGACAGGCCACTACAATGAGCAGTTCTTC. The chain links TRBV5-4 to TRBJ2-1; 7 positions agree with TRBD1. Germline V gene sequence: CDR1 SGHNT, CDR2 YYREEE (reference sequence). This CDR3 has 16 amino acids. V shed 3 bases and J 3 bases; nucleotides not matched to a gene: 9.